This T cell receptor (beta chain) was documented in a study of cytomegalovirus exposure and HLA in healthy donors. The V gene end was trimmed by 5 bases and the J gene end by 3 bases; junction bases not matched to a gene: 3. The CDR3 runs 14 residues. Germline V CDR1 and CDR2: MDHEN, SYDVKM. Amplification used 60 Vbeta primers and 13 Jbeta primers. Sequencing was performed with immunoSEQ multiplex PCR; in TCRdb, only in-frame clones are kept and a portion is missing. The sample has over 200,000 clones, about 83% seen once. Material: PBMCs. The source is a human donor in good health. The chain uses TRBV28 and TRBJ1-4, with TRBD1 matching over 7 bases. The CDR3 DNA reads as TGTGCCAGCAGTCTAACAGGGGCTAATGAAAAACTGTTTTTT. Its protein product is CASSLTGANEKLFF.